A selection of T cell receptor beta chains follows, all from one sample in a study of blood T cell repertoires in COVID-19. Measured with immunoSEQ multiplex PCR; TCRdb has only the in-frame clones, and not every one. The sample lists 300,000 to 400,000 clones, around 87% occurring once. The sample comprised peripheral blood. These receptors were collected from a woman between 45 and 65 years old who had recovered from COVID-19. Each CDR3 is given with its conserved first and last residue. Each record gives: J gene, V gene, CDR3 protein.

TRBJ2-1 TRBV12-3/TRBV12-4 CASSFEGEQFF
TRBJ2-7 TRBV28 CASSRRQARYEQYF
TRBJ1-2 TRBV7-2 CASSLGTWGVSGYTF
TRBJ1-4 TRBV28 CASRRDNEKLFF
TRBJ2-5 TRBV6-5 CASRLAGAQETQYF
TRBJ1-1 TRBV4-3 CASSQDRDRGRRTEAFF
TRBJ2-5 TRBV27 CASSFGTEETQYF
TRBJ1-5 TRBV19 CASMGTRSSNQPQHF
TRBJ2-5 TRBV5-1 CASSGTGWEETQYF
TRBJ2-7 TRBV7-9 CASSLAHNYEQYF
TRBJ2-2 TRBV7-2 CASGFSGRPTGELFF
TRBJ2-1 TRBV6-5 CATRNTYNEQFF
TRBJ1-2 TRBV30 CAWGRSSWGYTF
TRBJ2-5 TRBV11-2 CASSASVQETQYF
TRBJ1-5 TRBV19 CAAGGRRNQPQHF
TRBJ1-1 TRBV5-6 CASSLAAREAFF
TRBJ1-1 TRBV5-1 CASSSTVNTEAFF
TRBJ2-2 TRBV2 CASSAESGTGELFF
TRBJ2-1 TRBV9 CASSMTGGGFDEQFF
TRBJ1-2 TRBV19 CASKRIQNSYGYTF
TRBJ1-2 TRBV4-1 CASSQEDRGWDGYTF
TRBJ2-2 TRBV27 CASSLRVGELFF
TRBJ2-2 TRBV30 CAWSSSGGELFF
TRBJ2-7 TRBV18 CASSPIQSSYEQYF
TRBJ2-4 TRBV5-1 CASSRWVADIQYF
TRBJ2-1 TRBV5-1 CASSSDNGNEQFF
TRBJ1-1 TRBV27 CASRQGPNTEAFF
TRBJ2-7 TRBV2 CASSGKRDRVLFSYEQYF
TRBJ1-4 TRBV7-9 CASSFLQGSEKLFF
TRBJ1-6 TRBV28 CASSFGRSYNSPLHF
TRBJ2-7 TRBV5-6 CASSLVGQGAYEQYF
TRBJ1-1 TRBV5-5 CASSLVKGQRGAFF
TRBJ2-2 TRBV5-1 CASISGPSGGAGGELFF
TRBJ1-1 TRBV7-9 CASSLIGSTEAFF
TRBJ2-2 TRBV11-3 CASSPRGSISTTGELFF
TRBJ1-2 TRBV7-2 CASSRTGGGYGYTF
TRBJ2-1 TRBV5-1 CASSLGGGAYNEQFF
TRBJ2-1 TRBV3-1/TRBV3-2 CASSQATFEQFF
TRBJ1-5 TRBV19 CASSRRDRGTQPQHF
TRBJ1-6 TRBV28 CASKSDRDNSPLHF
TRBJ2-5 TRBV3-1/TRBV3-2 CASSHSVETQYF
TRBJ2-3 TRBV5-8 CASSLALLGTDTQYF
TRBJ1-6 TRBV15 CATSRDVGGNSPLHF
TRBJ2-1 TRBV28 CASSPRTSGSKNEQFF
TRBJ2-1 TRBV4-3 CASSQGSLAGVENEQFF
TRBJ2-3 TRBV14 CASSQVFDSFSAQYF
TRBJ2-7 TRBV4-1 CASSQGLGGAYEQYF
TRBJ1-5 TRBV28 CASSSGTGWQPQHF
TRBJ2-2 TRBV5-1 CASSLRGAGYTGELFF
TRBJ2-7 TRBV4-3 CASSRQTSGGAYEQYF
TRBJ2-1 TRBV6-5 CASLSSGGWNEQFF
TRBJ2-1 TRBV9 CASSAGLAEANEQFF
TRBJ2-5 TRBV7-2 CASSLVPRSLAGDLETQYF
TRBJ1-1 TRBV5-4 CASSAQGGNTEAFF
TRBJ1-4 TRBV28 CASSSPARGNEKLFF